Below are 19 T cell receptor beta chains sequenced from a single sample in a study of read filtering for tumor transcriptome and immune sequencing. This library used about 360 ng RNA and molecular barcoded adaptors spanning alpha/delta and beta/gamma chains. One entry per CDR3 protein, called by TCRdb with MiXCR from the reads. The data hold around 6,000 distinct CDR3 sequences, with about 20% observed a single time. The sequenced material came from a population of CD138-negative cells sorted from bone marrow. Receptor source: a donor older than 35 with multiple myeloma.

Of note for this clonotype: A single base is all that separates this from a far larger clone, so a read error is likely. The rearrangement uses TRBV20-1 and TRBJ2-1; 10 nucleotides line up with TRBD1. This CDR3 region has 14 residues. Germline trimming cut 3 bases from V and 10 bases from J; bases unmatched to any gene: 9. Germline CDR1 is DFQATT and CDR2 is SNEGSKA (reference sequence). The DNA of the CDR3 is TGCAGTGCTAGGGGACAGGGGCCCCGGGGGGAGCAGTTCTTC. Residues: CSARGQGPRGEQFF.

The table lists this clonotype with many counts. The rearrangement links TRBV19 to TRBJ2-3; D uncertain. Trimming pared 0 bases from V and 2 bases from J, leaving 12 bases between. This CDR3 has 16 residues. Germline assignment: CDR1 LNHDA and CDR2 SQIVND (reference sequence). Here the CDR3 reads CASSIDGFENTDTQYF. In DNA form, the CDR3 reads TGTGCCAGTAGTATAGACGGCTTCGAGAACACAGATACGCAGTATTTT.

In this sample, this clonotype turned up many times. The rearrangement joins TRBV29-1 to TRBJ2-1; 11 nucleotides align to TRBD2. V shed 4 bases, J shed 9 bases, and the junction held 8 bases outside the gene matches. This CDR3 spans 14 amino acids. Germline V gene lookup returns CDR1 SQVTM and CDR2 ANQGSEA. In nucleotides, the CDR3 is TGCAGCGTTGGAGAACTAGCGGGAGTCGGTGAGCAGTTCTTC. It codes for CSVGELAGVGEQFF.

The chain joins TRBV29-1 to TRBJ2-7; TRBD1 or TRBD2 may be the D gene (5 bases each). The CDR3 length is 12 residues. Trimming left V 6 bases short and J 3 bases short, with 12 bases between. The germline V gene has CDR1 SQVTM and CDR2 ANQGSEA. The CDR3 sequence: CSVRDADYEQYF. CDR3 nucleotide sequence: TGCAGCGTCCGGGACGCTGACTACGAGCAGTACTTC.

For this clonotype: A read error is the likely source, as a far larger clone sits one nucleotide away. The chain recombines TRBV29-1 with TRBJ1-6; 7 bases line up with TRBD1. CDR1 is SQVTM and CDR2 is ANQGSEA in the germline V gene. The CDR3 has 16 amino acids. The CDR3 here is CSAKPGGSGVNTEALF. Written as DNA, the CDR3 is TGCAGCGCCAAGCCAGGGGGATCCGGGGTGAACACTGAAGCTCTCTTT. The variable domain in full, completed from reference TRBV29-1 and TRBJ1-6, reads SAVISQKPSRDICQRGTSLTIQCQVDSQVTMMFWYRQQPGQSLTLIATANQGSEATYESGFVIDKFPISRPNLTFSTLTVSNMSPEDSSIYLCSAKPGGSGVNTEALFGNGTRLTVT.

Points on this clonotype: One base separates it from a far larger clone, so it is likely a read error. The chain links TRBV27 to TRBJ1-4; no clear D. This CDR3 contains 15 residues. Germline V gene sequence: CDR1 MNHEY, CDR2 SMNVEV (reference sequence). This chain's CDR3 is CASSFWTTHTDTRYF. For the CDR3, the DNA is TGTGCCAGCAGTTTCTGGACTACTCACACAGATACGCGGTATTTT. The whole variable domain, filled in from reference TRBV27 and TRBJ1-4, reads EAQVTQNPRYLITVTGKKLTVTCSQNMNHEYMSWYRQDPGLGLRQIYYSMNVEVTDKGDVPEGYKVSRKEKRNFPLILESPSPNQTSLYFCASSFWTTHTDTRYFGSGTQLSVL.

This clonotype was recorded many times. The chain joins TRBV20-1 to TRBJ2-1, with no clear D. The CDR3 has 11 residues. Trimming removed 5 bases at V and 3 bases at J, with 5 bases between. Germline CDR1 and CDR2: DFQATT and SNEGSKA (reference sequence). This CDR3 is CSASDYNEQFF. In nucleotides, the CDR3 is TGCAGTGCTTCCGACTACAATGAGCAGTTCTTC.

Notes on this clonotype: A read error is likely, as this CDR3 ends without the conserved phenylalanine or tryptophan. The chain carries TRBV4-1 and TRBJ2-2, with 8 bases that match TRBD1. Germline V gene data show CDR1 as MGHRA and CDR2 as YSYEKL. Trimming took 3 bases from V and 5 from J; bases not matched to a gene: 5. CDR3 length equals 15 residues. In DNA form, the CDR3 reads TGCGCCAGCAGCCATCAGGGGGCCGGTACCGGGGAGCTGTTTTCT. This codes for CASSHQGAGTGELFS.

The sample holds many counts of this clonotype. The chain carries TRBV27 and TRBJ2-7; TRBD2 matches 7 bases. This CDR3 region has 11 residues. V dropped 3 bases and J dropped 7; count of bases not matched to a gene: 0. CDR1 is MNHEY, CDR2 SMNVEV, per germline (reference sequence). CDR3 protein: CASSLGGEQYF. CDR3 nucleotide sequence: TGTGCCAGCAGTTTGGGAGGGGAGCAGTACTTC.

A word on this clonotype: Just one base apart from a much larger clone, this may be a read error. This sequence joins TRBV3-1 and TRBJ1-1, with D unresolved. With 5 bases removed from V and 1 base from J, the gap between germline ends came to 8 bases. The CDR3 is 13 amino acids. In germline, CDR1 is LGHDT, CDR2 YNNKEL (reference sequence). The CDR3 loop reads CASSSAGNTEAFF. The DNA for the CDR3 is TGTGCCAGCAGCTCTGCAGGGAACACTGAAGCTTTCTTT.

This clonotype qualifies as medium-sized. In DNA, the CDR3 is TGCGCCAGCAGCCAAGATTTTACTGAGCAGTTCTTC. It specifies CASSQDFTEQFF. The V call is TRBV4-3, the J call TRBJ2-1; D gene uncertain. This CDR3 spans 12 amino acids. Germline V gives CDR1 LGHNA, CDR2 YSLEER. Trimming stripped 0 bases from V and 9 bases from J, with 6 bases between.

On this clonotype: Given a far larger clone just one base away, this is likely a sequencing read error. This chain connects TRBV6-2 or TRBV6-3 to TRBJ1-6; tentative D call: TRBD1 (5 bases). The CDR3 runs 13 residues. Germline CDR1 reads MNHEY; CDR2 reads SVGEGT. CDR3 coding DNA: TGTGCCAGCAGCGGTGAGGGGATGACTGAAGCTCTCTTT. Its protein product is CASSGEGMTEALF.

CDR3 sequence reads: CASRGPLAKTEAFF. As DNA, the CDR3 is TGTGCCAGCAGGGGGCCGTTGGCGAAAACTGAAGCTTTCTTT. The J gene is TRBJ1-1, the V gene TRBV3-1; possible D gene TRBD1, 5 bases. Germline CDR1 is LGHDT and CDR2 is YNNKEL (reference sequence). V was cut by 6 bases and J by 5 bases, with 16 bases left in between. The CDR3 is made up of 14 amino acids.

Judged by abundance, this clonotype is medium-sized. CDR3 region: CAISGGTVGYNEQFF. Written as DNA, the CDR3 is TGTGCCATCAGTGGCGGGACAGTTGGCTACAATGAGCAGTTCTTC. V gene TRBV10-3 combines with J gene TRBJ2-1, with D maybe TRBD1 (7 bases). The CDR3 runs to 15 residues. The germline V gene has CDR1 ENHRY and CDR2 SYGVKD. Trimming shortened V by 4 bases and J by 3 bases, and 13 bases separated the two germline ends.

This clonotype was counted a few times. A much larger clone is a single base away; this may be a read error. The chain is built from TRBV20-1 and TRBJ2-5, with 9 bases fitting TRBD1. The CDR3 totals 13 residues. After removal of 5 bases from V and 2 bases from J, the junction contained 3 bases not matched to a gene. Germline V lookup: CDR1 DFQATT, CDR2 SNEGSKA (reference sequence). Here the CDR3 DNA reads TGCAGTGCTCCAGGGACAGGGCAAGAGACCCAGTACTTC. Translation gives CSAPGTGQETQYF.

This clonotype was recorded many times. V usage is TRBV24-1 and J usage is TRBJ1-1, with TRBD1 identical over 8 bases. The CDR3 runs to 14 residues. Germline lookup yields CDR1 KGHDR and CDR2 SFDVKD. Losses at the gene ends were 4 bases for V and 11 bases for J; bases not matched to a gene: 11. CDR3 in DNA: TGTGCCACCAGTGACGCCGGACACAGGGGGAAGGCTTTCTTT. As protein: CATSDAGHRGKAFF.

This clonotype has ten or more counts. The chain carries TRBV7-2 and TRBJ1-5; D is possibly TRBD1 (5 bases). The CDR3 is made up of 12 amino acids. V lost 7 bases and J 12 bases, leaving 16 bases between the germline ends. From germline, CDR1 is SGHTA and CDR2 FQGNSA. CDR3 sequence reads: CASTTSGGLQHF. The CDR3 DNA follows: TGTGCCAGCACCACCTCCGGGGGACTCCAGCATTTT.

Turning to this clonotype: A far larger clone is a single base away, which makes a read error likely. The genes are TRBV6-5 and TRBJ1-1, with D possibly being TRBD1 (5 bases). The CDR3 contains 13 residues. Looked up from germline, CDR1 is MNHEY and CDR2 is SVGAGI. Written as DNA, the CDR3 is TGTGCCAGCAGCGGTGAGGGGATGACTGAAGCTTCCTTT. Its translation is CASSGEGMTEASF.

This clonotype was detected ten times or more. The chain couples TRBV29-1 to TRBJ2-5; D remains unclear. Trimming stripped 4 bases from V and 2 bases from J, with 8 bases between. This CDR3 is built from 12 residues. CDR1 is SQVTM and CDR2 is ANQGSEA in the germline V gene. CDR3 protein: CSVGHIQETQYF. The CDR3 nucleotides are TGCAGCGTTGGACATATACAAGAGACCCAGTACTTC.